This TCR beta chain comes out of a study of cytomegalovirus exposure and HLA in healthy donors. Study-wide background: Tens of millions of unique TCRs from HLA-typed donors were held in an early data release.

Trimming took 10 bases from V and 4 from J; bases not matched to a gene: 9. The CDR3 covers 14 residues. Germline V gives CDR1 MNHEY, CDR2 SMNVEV (reference sequence). The PCR employed 60 Vbeta primers together with 13 Jbeta primers. Sequencing used immunoSEQ multiplex PCR; TCRdb keeps in-frame clones, though not all of them. The data hold 100,000 to 150,000 clones, with around 80% observed a single time. Donors showed nominal health when sampled, although they likely had unrecorded immune exposures. Worth noting for this clone: Its target is unknown.

Regarding the study as a whole: Sequencing likely produced, as an artifact, a cluster of highly shared sequence variants. Specificity for CMV antigens was confirmed in vitro for a few of the CMV-associated chains.

The sequence was obtained from a man over 45 in good health and CMV-seronegative. The rearrangement uses TRBV27 and TRBJ1-1; TRBD1 aligns across 10 bases. The specimen was PBMCs. CDR3 sequence: CATTPGTGVTEAFF. The CDR3 bases are TGTGCCACCACCCCGGGGACAGGGGTCACTGAAGCTTTCTTT.